This T cell receptor beta chain was captured in a study of T cell repertoires in ileal Crohn's disease. Sequencing was performed with immunoSEQ multiplex PCR; in TCRdb, only in-frame clones are kept and a portion is missing. Among 25,000 to 30,000 clones, about 81% were seen once, and the ten largest hold roughly 6%. Trimming shortened V by 2 bases and J by 6 bases, and 7 bases separated the two germline ends. This CDR3 has 11 amino acids. Germline V gene lookup returns CDR1 SQVTM and CDR2 ANQGSEA. V and J are TRBV29-1 and TRBJ1-2; a weak D match, TRBD1 (5 bases). The receptor was isolated from an adult with Crohn's disease. Sequenced input: ileal tissue. The CDR3 here is CSVERGNGYTF. The CDR3 DNA follows: TGCAGCGTTGAAAGGGGAAATGGCTACACCTTC.